The 12 T cell receptor beta chains presented below share a single source sample, sequenced in a study of tumor-infiltrating lymphocytes in primary liver carcinoma. Unsorted whole blood yielded blood RNA, and germline DNA was extracted as well. A constant-region primer primed TCR beta cDNA synthesis from roughly 500 ng of total RNA. Three rounds of nested multiplex PCR with slightly modified ARM-PCR produced TCR beta libraries. TRBV1-TRBV30 forward primers paired with a C-beta reverse primer drove the first two PCR rounds, approximately 11 cycles each. MiXCR, applied by TCRdb to the multiplex PCR reads, yields one record per CDR3 protein. Among about 180,000 distinct CDR3 sequences listed, approximately 60% were seen once. Sequenced sample: peripheral blood. The receptors here all came from a man between 40 and 49 years old with primary liver carcinoma and hepatitis B virus infection.

On this clonotype: One end of the junction does not line up with germline, which may come from a read error. The chain links TRBV29-1 to TRBJ2-7; 9 positions match TRBD2. Germline CDR1 reads SQVTM; CDR2 reads ANQGSEA. The CDR3 totals 14 residues. The CDR3, as DNA: TGCAGTGCCCCCCTTAGCGGGAGCTGGTCCGAGCAATACTTC. It codes for CSAPLSGSWSEQYF.

In regard to this clonotype: Just one base apart from a much larger clone, this may be a read error. CDR3 residues: CATRQGVYEKYF. The DNA for the CDR3 is TGTGCCACCCGACAGGGGGTCTACGAGAAGTACTTC. The chain couples TRBV6-6 to TRBJ2-7; the match to TRBD1 covers 9 bases. CDR1 and CDR2 from the germline V gene are MNHNY and SVGAGI (reference sequence). The length of the CDR3 is 12 residues.

The sample holds a few counts of this clonotype. A much larger clone differs by one base, so this may be a read error. J is TRBJ2-1 and V is TRBV11-3; TRBD2 might be the D (5 bases). V lost 4 bases, J lost 10 bases, and 17 bases lay in between. The CDR3 is 14 amino acids. Germline V gene data show CDR1 as SGHNT and CDR2 as YENEEA. CDR3 protein: CASSSRISVREQFF. The CDR3 nucleotides read TGTGCCAGCAGCTCTAGGATTAGCGTTCGCGAGCAGTTCTTC.

V gene TRBV6-5 combines with J gene TRBJ1-1; the D is unclear. The CDR3 has 15 amino acids. Trimming stripped 6 bases from V and 1 base from J, with 15 bases between. Germline V gene lookup returns CDR1 MNHEY and CDR2 SVGAGI. As DNA, the CDR3 is TGTGCCAGCAGCACACTCACCGGGCCGAACACTGAAGCTTTCTTT. Protein sequence: CASSTLTGPNTEAFF.

This clonotype appeared once. At one end, the junction sequence differs from germline, possibly due to a read error. This rearrangement joins TRBV11-2 to TRBJ2-3, with D unclear. This CDR3 is 15 amino acids long. Germline V gene data show CDR1 as SGHAT and CDR2 as FQNNGV. The CDR3 is CASSQTRPRTDTQYF. The CDR3 nucleotides read TGTGCAAGCAGCCAAACCAGGCCCCGCACAGATACGCAGTATTTT.

Concerning this clonotype itself: Relative to the germline gene, one junction end is altered; a read error may explain this. J is TRBJ2-3 and V is TRBV5-1; tentative D call: TRBD2 (5 bases). CDR3 length equals 15 residues. Germline lookup yields CDR1 SGHRS and CDR2 YFSETQ. The CDR3 DNA reads TGCGCCAGCAACCCCGCCTCCGGAGGCCCAAATACGCAGTACTTT. Encoded protein: CASNPASGGPNTQYF.

The genes are TRBV4-1 and TRBJ2-1; D remains ambiguous. Germline loops: CDR1 MGHRA, CDR2 YSYEKL. Trimming pared 3 bases from V and 3 bases from J, leaving 9 bases between. CDR3 size: 14 residues. Here the CDR3 reads CASSHPDGYNEQFF. CDR3 DNA: TGCGCCAGCAGCCATCCGGACGGCTACAATGAGCAGTTCTTC.

A note on this clonotype: Mismatch with germline at one junction end may stem from a read error. The chain links TRBV11-3 to TRBJ2-1; 11 nucleotides line up with TRBD2. Germline CDR1 SGHNT, CDR2 YENEEA. The CDR3 spans 16 residues. CDR3 in amino acids: CAGSFRTSGPYNEQFF. In nucleotides, the CDR3 is TGCGCCGGCAGCTTTCGGACTAGCGGGCCGTACAATGAGCAGTTCTTC.

The chain uses TRBV7-9 and TRBJ2-1; 7 nucleotides match TRBD1. This CDR3 has 16 amino acids. V trimming: 5 bases; J trimming: 3 bases; junction bases outside the gene matches: 10. The V gene's germline CDR1 is SEHNR and CDR2 FQNEAQ (reference sequence). CDR3 in amino acids: CASSRTTGANYNEQFF. DNA for the CDR3: TGTGCCAGCAGCCGGACAACAGGGGCCAACTACAATGAGCAGTTCTTC.

This clonotype turned up a few times. This chain connects TRBV6-6 to TRBJ2-7; 9 bases fit TRBD1. This CDR3 has 15 amino acids. CDR1 is MNHNY and CDR2 is SVGAGI in the germline V gene (reference sequence). Losses at the gene ends were 1 base for V and 3 bases for J; bases not matched to a gene: 4. CDR3 sequence: CASSYFGTGIYEQYF. The CDR3 DNA is TGTGCCAGCAGTTACTTCGGGACAGGGATCTACGAGCAGTACTTC.

This clonotype was detected a few times. The CDR3 region is CSVVGQGKETQYF. CDR3 coding DNA: TGCAGCGTGGTGGGACAGGGGAAAGAGACCCAGTACTTC. The chain couples TRBV29-1 to TRBJ2-5, with 10 bases aligning to TRBD1. The V gene end was trimmed by 6 bases and the J gene end by 3 bases; junction bases not matched to a gene: 4. In germline, CDR1 is SQVTM, CDR2 ANQGSEA. CDR3 size: 13 residues. Together with reference TRBV29-1 and TRBJ2-5, the CDR3 gives the full variable domain: SAVISQKPSRDICQRGTSLTIQCQVDSQVTMMFWYRQQPGQSLTLIATANQGSEATYESGFVIDKFPISRPNLTFSTLTVSNMSPEDSSIYLCSVVGQGKETQYFGPGTRLLVL.

The chain links TRBV6-6 to TRBJ1-6; 8 bases are a match to TRBD1. This CDR3 is built from 16 residues. V dropped 6 bases and J dropped 8; count of bases not matched to a gene: 12. Germline values: CDR1 MNHNY, CDR2 SVGAGI (reference sequence). CDR3 residues: CASSLPTGQADSPLHF. CDR3 coding DNA: TGTGCCAGCAGCCTACCCACGGGACAGGCCGATTCACCCCTCCACTTT.